The entry below gives a single T cell receptor (beta chain) sequence along with its context. These data are taken from a study of shared clonotypes between healthy human individuals. The repertoire was sequenced with immunoSEQ multiplex PCR; TCRdb's copy has only in-frame clones and lacks some. The data show about 1.5 million clones, around 95% seen once. J gave up 9 bases and V 4 bases, and 8 bases lay outside the gene matches. The CDR3 is 14 residues long. The V gene's germline CDR1 is MNHNY and CDR2 SVGAGI (reference sequence). The receptor was derived from a man aged 30 to 39 in good health. The sequencing sample was made of naive CD4+ T cells sorted from blood. Stated subset: CD45RA+ positively selected. V usage is TRBV6-6 and J usage is TRBJ2-1; the match to TRBD2 covers 8 bases. The CDR3 is CASSSPLAGTEQFF. The CDR3 DNA reads TGTGCCAGCAGTTCGCCTTTAGCGGGAACTGAGCAGTTCTTC.